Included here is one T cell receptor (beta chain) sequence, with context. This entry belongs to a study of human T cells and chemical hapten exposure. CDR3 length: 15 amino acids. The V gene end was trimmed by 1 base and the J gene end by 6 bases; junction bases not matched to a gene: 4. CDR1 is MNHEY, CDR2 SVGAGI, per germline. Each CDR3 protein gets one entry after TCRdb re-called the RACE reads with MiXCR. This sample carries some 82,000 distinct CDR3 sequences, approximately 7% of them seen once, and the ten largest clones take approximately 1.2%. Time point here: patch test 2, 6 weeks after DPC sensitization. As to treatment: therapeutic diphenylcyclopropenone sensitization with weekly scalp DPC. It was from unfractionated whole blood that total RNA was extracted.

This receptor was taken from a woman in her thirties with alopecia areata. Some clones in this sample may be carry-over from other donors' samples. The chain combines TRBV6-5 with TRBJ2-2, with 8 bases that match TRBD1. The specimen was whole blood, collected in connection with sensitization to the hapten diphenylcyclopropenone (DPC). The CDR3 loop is CASSYWTGWAGELFF. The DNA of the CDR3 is TGTGCCAGCAGTTACTGGACAGGGTGGGCCGGGGAGCTGTTTTTT.